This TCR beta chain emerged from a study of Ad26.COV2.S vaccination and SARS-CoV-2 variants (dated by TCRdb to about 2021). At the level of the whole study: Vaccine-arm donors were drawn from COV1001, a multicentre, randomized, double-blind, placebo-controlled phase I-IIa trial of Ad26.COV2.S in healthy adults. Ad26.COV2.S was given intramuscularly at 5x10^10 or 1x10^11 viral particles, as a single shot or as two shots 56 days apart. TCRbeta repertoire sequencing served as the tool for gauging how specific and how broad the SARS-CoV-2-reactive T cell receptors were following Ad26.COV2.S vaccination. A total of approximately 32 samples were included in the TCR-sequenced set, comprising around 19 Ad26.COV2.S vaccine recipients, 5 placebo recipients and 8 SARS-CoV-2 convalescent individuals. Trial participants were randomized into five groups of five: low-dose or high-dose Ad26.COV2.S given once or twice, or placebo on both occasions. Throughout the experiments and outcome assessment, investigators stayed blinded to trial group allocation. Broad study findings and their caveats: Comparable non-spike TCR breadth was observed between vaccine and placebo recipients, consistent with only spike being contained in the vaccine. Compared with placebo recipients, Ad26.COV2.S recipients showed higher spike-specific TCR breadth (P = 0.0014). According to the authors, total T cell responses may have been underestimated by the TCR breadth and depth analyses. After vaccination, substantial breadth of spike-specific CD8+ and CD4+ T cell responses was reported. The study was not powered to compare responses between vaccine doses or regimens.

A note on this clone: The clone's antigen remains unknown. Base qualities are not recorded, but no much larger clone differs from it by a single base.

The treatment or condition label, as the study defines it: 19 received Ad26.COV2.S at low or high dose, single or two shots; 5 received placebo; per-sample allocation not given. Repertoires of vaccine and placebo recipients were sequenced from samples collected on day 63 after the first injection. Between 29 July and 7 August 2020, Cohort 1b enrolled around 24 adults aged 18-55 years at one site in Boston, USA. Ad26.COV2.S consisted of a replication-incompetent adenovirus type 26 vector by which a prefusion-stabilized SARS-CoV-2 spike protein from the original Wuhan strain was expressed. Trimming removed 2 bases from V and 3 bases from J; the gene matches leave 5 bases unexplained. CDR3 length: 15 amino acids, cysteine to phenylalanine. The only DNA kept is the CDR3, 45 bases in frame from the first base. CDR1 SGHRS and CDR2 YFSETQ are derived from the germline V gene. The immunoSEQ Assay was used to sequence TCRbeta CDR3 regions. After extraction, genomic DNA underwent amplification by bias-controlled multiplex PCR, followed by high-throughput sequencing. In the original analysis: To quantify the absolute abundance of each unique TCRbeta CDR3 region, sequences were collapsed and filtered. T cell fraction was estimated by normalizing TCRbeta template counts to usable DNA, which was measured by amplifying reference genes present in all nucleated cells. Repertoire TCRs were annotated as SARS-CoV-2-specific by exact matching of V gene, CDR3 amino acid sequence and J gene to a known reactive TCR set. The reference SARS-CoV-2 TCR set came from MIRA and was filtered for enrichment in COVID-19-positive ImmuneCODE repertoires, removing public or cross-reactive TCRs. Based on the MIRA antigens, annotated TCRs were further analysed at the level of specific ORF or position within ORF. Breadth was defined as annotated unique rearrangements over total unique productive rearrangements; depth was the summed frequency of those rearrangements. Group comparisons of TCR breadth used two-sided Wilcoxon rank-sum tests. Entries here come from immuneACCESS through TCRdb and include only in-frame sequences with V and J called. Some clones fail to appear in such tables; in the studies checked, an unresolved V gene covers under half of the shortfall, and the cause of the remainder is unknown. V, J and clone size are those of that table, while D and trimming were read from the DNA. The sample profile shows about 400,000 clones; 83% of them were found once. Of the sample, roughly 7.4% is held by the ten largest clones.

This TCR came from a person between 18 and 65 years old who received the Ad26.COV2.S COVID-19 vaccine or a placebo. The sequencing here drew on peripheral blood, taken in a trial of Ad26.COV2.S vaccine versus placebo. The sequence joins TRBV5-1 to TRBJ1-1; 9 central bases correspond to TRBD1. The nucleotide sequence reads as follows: TGCGCCAGCAGCTTAATGGGACAGGGTGACACTGAAGCTTTCTTT. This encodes CASSLMGQGDTEAFF.